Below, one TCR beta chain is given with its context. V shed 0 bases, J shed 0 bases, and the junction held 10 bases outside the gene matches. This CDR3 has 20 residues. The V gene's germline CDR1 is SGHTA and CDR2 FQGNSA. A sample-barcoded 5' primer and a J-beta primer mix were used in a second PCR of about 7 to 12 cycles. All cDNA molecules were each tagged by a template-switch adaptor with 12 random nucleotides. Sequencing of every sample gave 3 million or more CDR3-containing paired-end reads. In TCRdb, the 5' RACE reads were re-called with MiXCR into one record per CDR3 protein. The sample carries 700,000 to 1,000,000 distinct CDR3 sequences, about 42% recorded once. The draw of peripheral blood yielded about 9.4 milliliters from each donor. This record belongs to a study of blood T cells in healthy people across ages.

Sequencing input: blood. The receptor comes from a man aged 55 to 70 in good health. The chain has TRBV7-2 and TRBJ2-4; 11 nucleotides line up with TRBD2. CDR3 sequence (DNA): TGTGCCAGCAGCTTAGCCTTTAGCGGGGGGGCAGTGGTAGCCAAAAACATTCAGTACTTC. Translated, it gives CASSLAFSGGAVVAKNIQYF.